This is a list of T cell receptor beta chains from one sample in a study of T-cell reconstitution after alpha-beta-depleted transplantation in children. TCRdb independently ran MiXCR on the PCR reads; one entry per CDR3 protein. The sample has about 490,000 distinct CDR3 sequences, about 10% seen once. The sample here was PBMCs, taken before TCRalphabeta/CD19-depleted stem cell transplant. These receptors were collected from a child aged 2-15 years with inherited bone marrow failure, due to receive a stem cell transplant. The CDR3 runs from the conserved cysteine through the conserved F or W. D genes are given only for firm matches. A row's size may be missing; if present it is once, few, many or a size class.

TRBV12-3/TRBV12-4	many	TRBD2	TRBJ2-7	CASSFEGGGSYEQYF	TGTGCCAGCAGTTTTGAGGGCGGGGGGTCCTACGAGCAGTACTTC
TRBV24-1	.	.	TRBJ2-3	CATSDSGPESLDTQYF	TGTGCCACCAGTGACTCCGGACCAGAATCGTTAGATACGCAGTATTTT
TRBV29-1	.	TRBD1	TRBJ2-7	CSVVRDRVYEQYF	TGCAGCGTGGTCCGGGACAGGGTGTACGAGCAGTACTTC
TRBV20-1	.	TRBD1	TRBJ2-5	CSAMDRVGQETQYF	TGCAGTGCCATGGACAGGGTCGGGCAAGAGACCCAGTACTTC
TRBV5-1	few	.	TRBJ1-3	CASSLAPGTSSGNTIYF	TGCGCCAGCAGCTTGGCGCCTGGAACCAGCTCTGGAAACACCATATATTTT
TRBV12-3/TRBV12-4	many	TRBD1	TRBJ1-5	CASSKPGQGTLQPQHF	TGTGCCAGCAGTAAGCCGGGACAGGGGACGTTGCAGCCCCAGCATTTT
TRBV21-1	.	.	TRBJ2-7	CASSKSAGRGDYEQYF	TGTGCCAGCAGCAAATCTGCTGGCAGGGGGGACTACGAGCAGTACTTC
TRBV4-3	.	TRBD2	TRBJ2-1	CASSQLLAAYNEQFF	TGCGCCAGCAGCCAATTACTAGCGGCCTACAATGAGCAGTTCTTC
TRBV7-2	many	.	TRBJ2-1	CASSQSVPAEQFF	TGTGCCAGCAGCCAGTCAGTACCAGCGGAGCAGTTCTTC
TRBV20-1	few	.	TRBJ2-7	CSASWGSSYEQYF	TGCAGTGCCTCCTGGGGGAGCTCCTACGAGCAGTACTTC
TRBV11-2	.	.	TRBJ2-7	CASSPQWGVGAYEQYF	TGTGCCAGCAGCCCACAATGGGGTGTGGGGGCCTACGAGCAGTACTTC
TRBV5-4	.	.	TRBJ2-4	CASSSISGKNIQYF	TGTGCCAGCAGCTCAATTTCAGGGAAAAACATTCAGTACTTC
TRBV20-1	few	.	TRBJ2-1	CSARDFKLEQFF	TGCAGTGCTAGAGATTTCAAGCTTGAGCAGTTCTTC
TRBV4-3	.	TRBD2	TRBJ2-1	CASSQESSGKVNEQFF	TGCGCCAGCAGCCAAGAATCTAGCGGGAAGGTCAATGAGCAGTTCTTC
TRBV6-2/TRBV6-3	many	.	TRBJ2-7	CASSYSGAQRAPYEQYF	TGTGCCAGCAGTTACTCGGGGGCCCAGCGGGCTCCCTACGAGCAGTACTTC
TRBV18	many	TRBD1	TRBJ1-2	CASSPDRNYYGYTF	TGTGCCAGCTCACCGGACAGGAACTACTATGGCTACACCTTC
TRBV6-1	many	.	TRBJ1-2	CASNPAGRQVGYTF	TGTGCCAGCAACCCCGCTGGTCGACAGGTCGGCTACACCTTC
TRBV5-1	many	.	TRBJ2-2	CASSSTGTSNGELFF	TGCGCCAGCAGCTCCACCGGGACCAGTAACGGGGAGCTGTTTTTT
TRBV7-2	many	.	TRBJ1-2	CASSLDPNNYGYTF	TGTGCCAGCAGCTTAGATCCCAATAACTATGGCTACACCTTC
TRBV12-3/TRBV12-4	many	.	TRBJ2-2	CASEAAGELFF	TGTGCCAGCGAGGCGGCCGGGGAGCTGTTTTTT
TRBV10-3	many	.	TRBJ2-1	CAISEYAGVTYNEQFF	TGTGCCATCAGTGAGTATGCGGGTGTCACCTACAATGAGCAGTTCTTC
TRBV15	many	.	TRBJ2-3	CATSRDHEGMDTQYF	TGTGCCACCAGCAGAGATCATGAGGGGATGGATACGCAGTATTTT
TRBV7-9	few	TRBD2	TRBJ2-1	CASSPGLAGGSEEQFF	TGTGCCAGCAGCCCCGGACTAGCGGGAGGGTCCGAGGAGCAGTTCTTC
TRBV23-1	.	TRBD1	TRBJ2-1	CASSQTTGQTNCYGQFF	TGCGCCAGCAGTCAAACGACAGGGCAGACTAATTGCTACGGGCAGTTCTTC
TRBV5-4	many	.	TRBJ2-2	CASSLVRRSNTGELFF	TGTGCCAGCAGCTTGGTCCGGCGGTCGAACACCGGGGAGCTGTTTTTT
TRBV5-1	many	TRBD2	TRBJ2-4	CASSLRGGDWGTSGTAAKNIQYF	TGCGCCAGCAGCTTAAGGGGCGGAGATTGGGGGACTAGCGGTACCGCGGCCAAAAACATTCAGTACTTC